Listed below are T cell receptor beta chains from one sample, sequenced in a study of blood T cell repertoires in COVID-19. The assay was immunoSEQ multiplex PCR, and TCRdb's table has in-frame clones only and misses some. The sample records approximately 240,000 clones, about 83% being singletons. Sequencing used peripheral blood. These receptors all stem from a human donor in a cohort sampled during active COVID-19. The CDR3 runs from the conserved cysteine through the conserved F or W. D genes are given only for firm matches. The size of a clone is reported for some rows only, either as once, few or many, or as a class for expanded clones.

J gene: TRBJ2-4
clone size: -
D gene: TRBD1
V gene: TRBV2
CDR3 protein: CASRQGEAKNIQYF
CDR3 DNA: TGTGCCAGCAGACAGGGGGAGGCCAAAAACATTCAGTACTTC

J gene: TRBJ1-4
clone size: few
D gene: -
V gene: TRBV3-1/TRBV3-2
CDR3 protein: CASSPDVRGGTNEKLFF
CDR3 DNA: TGTGCCAGCAGCCCCGATGTGAGGGGAGGCACTAATGAAAAACTGTTTTTT

J gene: TRBJ2-7
clone size: -
D gene: TRBD2
V gene: TRBV6-6
CDR3 protein: CASSDRGAYEQYF
CDR3 DNA: TGTGCCAGCAGCGACCGGGGGGCCTACGAGCAGTACTTC

J gene: TRBJ2-3
clone size: -
D gene: TRBD2
V gene: TRBV7-8
CDR3 protein: CASSLGLAGTDTQYF
CDR3 DNA: TGTGCCAGCAGCTTAGGCCTAGCGGGGACAGATACGCAGTATTTT

J gene: TRBJ1-2
clone size: few
D gene: TRBD1
V gene: TRBV5-1
CDR3 protein: CASSLVGDFRTGDNYGYTF
CDR3 DNA: TGCGCCAGCAGCTTGGTCGGTGATTTCCGGACAGGTGATAACTATGGCTACACCTTC

J gene: TRBJ2-7
clone size: few
D gene: -
V gene: TRBV5-4
CDR3 protein: CASSYEGLGSYEQYF
CDR3 DNA: TGTGCCAGCAGCTACGAGGGACTCGGGTCTTACGAGCAGTACTTC

J gene: TRBJ2-7
clone size: -
D gene: TRBD2
V gene: TRBV7-2
CDR3 protein: CASSRRLAGFYEQYF
CDR3 DNA: TGTGCCAGCAGCCGCCGACTAGCGGGCTTCTACGAGCAGTACTTC

J gene: TRBJ1-1
clone size: -
D gene: TRBD1
V gene: TRBV6-6
CDR3 protein: CASSMDRGNSEAFF
CDR3 DNA: TGTGCCAGCAGCATGGACAGGGGGAATTCTGAAGCTTTCTTT

J gene: TRBJ2-1
clone size: -
D gene: TRBD2
V gene: TRBV6-6
CDR3 protein: CASSYSVGGGPHEQFF
CDR3 DNA: TGTGCCAGCAGTTACTCTGTCGGGGGGGGCCCCCATGAGCAGTTCTTC

J gene: TRBJ1-2
clone size: -
D gene: -
V gene: TRBV6-1
CDR3 protein: CASSEGPGVGYGYTF
CDR3 DNA: TGTGCCAGCAGTGAAGGTCCAGGGGTGGGATATGGCTACACCTTC

J gene: TRBJ2-5
clone size: once
D gene: -
V gene: TRBV3-1/TRBV3-2
CDR3 protein: CASSQDPREQETQYF
CDR3 DNA: TGTGCCAGCAGCCAAGACCCCAGGGAACAAGAGACCCAGTACTTC